This T cell receptor (beta chain) originates from a study of tumor-infiltrating lymphocytes in primary liver carcinoma. Starting material of 500 ng total RNA yielded TCR beta cDNA via a constant-region primer. What produced the TCR beta libraries was three nested multiplex PCR rounds using slightly modified ARM-PCR. Investigators reported that the first two PCR rounds, at around 9 cycles each, used TRBV1-TRBV30 forward primers with a C-beta reverse primer. TCRdb itself ran the multiplex PCR reads through MiXCR, one entry per CDR3 protein. This sample has tens of thousands of distinct CDR3 sequences, with 75% found just once. Between 20 and 30 mg of unsorted bulk tissue served as the source from which RNA and DNA were co-extracted. None of the patients had received treatment, and all had chronic HBV infection. About this clonotype itself: The junction and the germline gene differ at one end; a read error may be behind it.

CDR1 SGHAT and CDR2 FQNNGV come from the germline V gene. This CDR3 has 15 amino acids. The chain employs TRBV11-2 and TRBJ2-1; tentatively, D is TRBD2 (7 bases). This TCR was sampled from a woman in her 30s with primary liver carcinoma and hepatitis B virus infection. Sequenced: tumor-adjacent normal liver tissue. DNA of the CDR3: TGTGCCAGTAGCTTAGGGGGAGGGCCTTACAATGAGCAGTTCTTC. Its translation: CASSLGGGPYNEQFF. Looking up the rest from reference TRBV11-2 and TRBJ2-1 gives the full variable domain: EAGVAQSPRYKIIEKRQSVAFWCNPISGHATLYWYQQILGQGPKLLIQFQNNGVVDDSQLPKDRFSAERLKGVDSTLKIQPAKLEDSAVYLCASSLGGGPYNEQFFGPGTRLTVL.